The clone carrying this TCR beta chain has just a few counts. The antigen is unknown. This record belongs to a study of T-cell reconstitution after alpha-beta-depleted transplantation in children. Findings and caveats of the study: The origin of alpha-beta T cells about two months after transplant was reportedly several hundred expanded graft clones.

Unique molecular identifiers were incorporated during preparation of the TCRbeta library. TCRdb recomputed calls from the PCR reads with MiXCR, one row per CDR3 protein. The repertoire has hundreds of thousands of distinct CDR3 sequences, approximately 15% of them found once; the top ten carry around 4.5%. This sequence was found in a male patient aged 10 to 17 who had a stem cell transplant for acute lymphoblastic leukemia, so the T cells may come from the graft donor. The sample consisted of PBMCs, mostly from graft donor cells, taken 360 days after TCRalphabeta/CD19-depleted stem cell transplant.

CDR3 sequence (DNA): TGCAGTGCTAGCAGGGGCCCTGGGGCCAACGTCCTGACTTTC. Translation: CSASRGPGANVLTF. This sequence joins TRBV20-1 and TRBJ2-6; maybe TRBD1 (6 bases). V was clipped by 3 bases and J by 2 bases, with 8 bases between them. The CDR3 consists of 14 residues. Germline loops: CDR1 DFQATT, CDR2 SNEGSKA (reference sequence).